This TCR beta chain was obtained from a study of blood T cell repertoires in COVID-19. Profiling relied on immunoSEQ multiplex PCR, and the TCRdb table lists in-frame clones only, not all of them. The data contain approximately 60,000 clones, around 80% of them singletons. This CDR3 is built from 12 residues. Trimming left V 6 bases short and J 7 bases short, with 15 bases between. The germline gives CDR1 SQVTM, CDR2 ANQGSEA. What was sequenced was peripheral blood. This sequence originates from a woman in her sixties with acute or convalescent COVID-19. The chain has TRBV29-1 and TRBJ1-2; weak D call: TRBD1 (6 bases). The CDR3 nucleotides are TGCAGCGTCGCCCAGGGGAGAGGTGGCTACACCTTC. It is translated as CSVAQGRGGYTF.